This T cell receptor (beta chain) was sequenced in a study of early T cells in non-severe SARS-CoV-2 infection. Study as a whole: Bulk RNA taken from unsorted whole blood was sequenced, leaving chains unpaired. Study results and limitations: Private and CD4 specificities were missed by VDJdb matching, which favored anti-spike CD8 responses.

This CDR3 contains 14 residues. The germline V gene has CDR1 MNHNS and CDR2 SASEGT. V was pared by 2 bases and J by 8 bases, with 10 bases between. This clonotype was seen ten or more times. Its antigen is unidentified. Individual cDNA molecules carried attached unique molecular identifiers. Via MiXCR, TCRdb re-called the 5' RACE reads, giving one row per CDR3 protein. The sample yields more than 45,000 distinct CDR3 sequences, less than 15% seen once. The sample consisted of whole blood. This receptor was obtained from an adult who was a healthcare worker with PCR-confirmed SARS-CoV-2 infection or an uninfected control (not recorded which). V usage is TRBV6-1 and J usage is TRBJ1-6; D ambiguous. The CDR3 loop is CASSEMARDSPLHF. The DNA of the CDR3 is TGTGCCAGCAGTGAAATGGCGAGGGATTCACCCCTCCACTTT.